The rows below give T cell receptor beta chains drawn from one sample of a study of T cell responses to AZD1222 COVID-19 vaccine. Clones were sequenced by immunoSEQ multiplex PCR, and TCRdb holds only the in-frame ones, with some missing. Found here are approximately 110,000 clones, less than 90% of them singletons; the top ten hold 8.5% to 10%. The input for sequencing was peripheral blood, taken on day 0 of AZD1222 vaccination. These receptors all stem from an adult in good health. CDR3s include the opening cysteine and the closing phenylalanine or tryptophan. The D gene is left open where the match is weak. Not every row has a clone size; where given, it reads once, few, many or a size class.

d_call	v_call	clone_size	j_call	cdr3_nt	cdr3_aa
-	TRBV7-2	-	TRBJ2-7	TGTGCCAGCACCCCTGGGAGGTCGAACTACGAGCAGTACTTC	CASTPGRSNYEQYF
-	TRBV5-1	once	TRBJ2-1	TGCGCCAGCAGCTTGGATTTCGGGGGGCCTTCAAGCTCCTACAATGAGCAGTTCTTC	CASSLDFGGPSSSYNEQFF
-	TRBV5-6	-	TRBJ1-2	TGTGCCAGCAGGTCGGGGCGGAACTTTAACTATGGCTACACCTTC	CASRSGRNFNYGYTF
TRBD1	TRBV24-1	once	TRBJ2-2	TGTGCCACCAGTGACCCGAGGACAGGGCGCACCGGGGAGCTGTTTTTT	CATSDPRTGRTGELFF
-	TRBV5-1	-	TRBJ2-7	TGCGCCAGCAGCTTCCGGGACACCTACTGGGAGCAGTACTTC	CASSFRDTYWEQYF
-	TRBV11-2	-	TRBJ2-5	TGTGCCAGCAGCTTAGTGGGGGGAGAGACCCAGTACTTC	CASSLVGGETQYF
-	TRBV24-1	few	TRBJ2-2	TGTGCCACCAGTGGGGGCAGGGACACCGGGGAGCTGTTTTTT	CATSGGRDTGELFF
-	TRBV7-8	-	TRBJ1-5	TGTGCCAGCAGCTTGAGCGCGTATAGCAATCAGCCCCAGCATTTT	CASSLSAYSNQPQHF
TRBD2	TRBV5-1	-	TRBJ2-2	TGCGCCAGCAGCTTGCCAGCGGGGGGGAGAGACACCGGGGAGCTGTTTTTT	CASSLPAGGRDTGELFF
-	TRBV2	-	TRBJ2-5	TGTGCCAGCAGTGAAAAGGTCGTGGCAGGGCTACAAGAGACCCAGTACTTC	CASSEKVVAGLQETQYF
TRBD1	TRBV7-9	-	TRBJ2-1	TGTGCCAGCAGCGGGACAGGGAGGGCCTACAATGAGCAGTTCTTC	CASSGTGRAYNEQFF
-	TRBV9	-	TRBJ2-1	TGTGCCAGCAGCAACGTAGCGGCCTACAATGAGCAGTTCTTC	CASSNVAAYNEQFF
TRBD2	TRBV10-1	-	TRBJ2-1	TGCGCCAGCAGTGACGGTAGCGGGGGCCGTGAGCAGTTCTTC	CASSDGSGGREQFF
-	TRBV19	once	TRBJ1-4	TGTGCCAGTAACATTCTGGGCGGGGAAAAACTGTTTTTT	CASNILGGEKLFF
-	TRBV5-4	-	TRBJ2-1	TGTGCCAGCAGCTTGGAGCGCGTGAATGAGCAGTTCTTC	CASSLERVNEQFF
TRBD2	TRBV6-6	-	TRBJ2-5	TGTGCCAGCAGTTACAGCAGCGGGAGGGCCTTGGAGACCCAGTACTTC	CASSYSSGRALETQYF
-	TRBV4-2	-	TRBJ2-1	TGTGCCAGCAGCCAAGGGGACGGAGGGAGAAGCAATGAGCAGTTCTTC	CASSQGDGGRSNEQFF
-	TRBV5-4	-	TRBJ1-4	TGTGCCAGCAGCCGTGGACAGATCGCAACTAATGAAAAACTGTTTTTT	CASSRGQIATNEKLFF
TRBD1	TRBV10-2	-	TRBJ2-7	TGCGCCAGCAGAGACGGGACAGGGGGGAAATACGAGCAGTACTTC	CASRDGTGGKYEQYF
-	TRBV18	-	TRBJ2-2	TGTGCCAGCTCACCTCGAACCGGGGAGCTGTTTTTT	CASSPRTGELFF
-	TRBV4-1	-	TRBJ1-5	TGCGCCAGCAGCCACAGGCAGCAGTTAAGTCAGCCCCAGCATTTT	CASSHRQQLSQPQHF
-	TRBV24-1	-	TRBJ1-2	TGTGCCACCAGTGCCTCATCAAGGGTCCTTTTTCGTGGCTACACCTTC	CATSASSRVLFRGYTF
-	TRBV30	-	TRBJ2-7	TGTGCCTGGAGGTGGCCGTTCTCCTACGAGCAGTACTTC	CAWRWPFSYEQYF
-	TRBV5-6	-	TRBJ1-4	TGTGCCAGCACCACCTGGTGGGCAACTAATGAAAAACTGTTTTTT	CASTTWWATNEKLFF
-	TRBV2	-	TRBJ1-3	TGTGCCAGCAGTTACGGCCTCTCTGGAAACACCATATATTTT	CASSYGLSGNTIYF
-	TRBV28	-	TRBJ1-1	TGTGCCAGCACCGTGAACACTGAAGCTTTCTTT	CASTVNTEAFF